The rows below give T cell receptor beta chains drawn from one sample of a study. TCRdb ran MiXCR on the multiplex PCR reads and lists one entry per CDR3 protein. Here the sample spans around 500 distinct CDR3 sequences, about 6.6% being singletons. The specimen sequenced was tumor-infiltrating Tregs sorted from the breast tumor. All receptors derive from a female donor with breast cancer. Both conserved end residues are part of each CDR3.

>TRBV12-3/TRBV12-4|TRBJ1-2
CASSLKGQGVGGYTF
>TRBV12-3/TRBV12-4|TRBJ1-2
CASRRQGTDGYTF
>TRBV12-3/TRBV12-4|TRBJ1-2
CASSSQGNYGYTF
>TRBV12-3/TRBV12-4|TRBJ1-2
CASSHGHSYGYTF
>TRBV12-3/TRBV12-4|TRBJ1-2
CASISVDYGYTF
>TRBV12-3/TRBV12-4|TRBJ1-2
CASSFTLWRGYTF
>TRBV12-3/TRBV12-4|TRBJ1-2
CASSLTGRSYGYTF
>TRBV12-3/TRBV12-4|TRBJ1-2
CASSLGTRGHTF
>TRBV12-3/TRBV12-4|TRBJ1-2
CASSFRRGYGYTF
>TRBV12-3/TRBV12-4|TRBJ1-2
CASSLGVRERGGYTF
>TRBV12-3/TRBV12-4|TRBJ1-2
CASSPGQANYGYTF
>TRBV12-3/TRBV12-4|TRBJ1-2
CASSLYRNSYGYTF
>TRBV12-3/TRBV12-4|TRBJ1-2
CASSSGQNYGYTF
>TRBV12-3/TRBV12-4|TRBJ1-2
CASSDFRNSNYGYTF
>TRBV12-3/TRBV12-4|TRBJ1-2
CASSSLAVRTHGYTF
>TRBV12-3/TRBV12-4|TRBJ1-2
CASSLGPDYGYTF
>TRBV12-3/TRBV12-4|TRBJ1-2
CASSLGRTNYGYTF
>TRBV12-3/TRBV12-4|TRBJ1-2
CASSFPSDSRGYTF
>TRBV12-3/TRBV12-4|TRBJ1-2
CASSWTGYGYTF
>TRBV12-3/TRBV12-4|TRBJ1-2
CASSLQGYGYTF
>TRBV12-3/TRBV12-4|TRBJ1-2
CASSRTPTNYGYTF
>TRBV12-3/TRBV12-4|TRBJ1-2
CASSSLRWDTFGYTF
>TRBV12-3/TRBV12-4|TRBJ1-2
CASRLGGNGYTF
>TRBV12-3/TRBV12-4|TRBJ1-2
CASSLRTAVYGYTF
>TRBV12-5|TRBJ1-2
CASGPDSGPNYGYTF
>TRBV12-3/TRBV12-4|TRBJ1-2
CASSLALTYGYTF
>TRBV12-3/TRBV12-4|TRBJ1-2
CASSFGQGTYGYTF
>TRBV12-3/TRBV12-4|TRBJ1-2
CASTGSDGYTF
>TRBV12-3/TRBV12-4|TRBJ1-2
CASSLGFGYTF
>TRBV12-3/TRBV12-4|TRBJ1-2
CASSPDRRGVYGYTF
>TRBV12-3/TRBV12-4|TRBJ1-2
CASSAQRLLLGYTF
>TRBV12-3/TRBV12-4|TRBJ1-2
CASSPTGDYGYTF
>TRBV12-3/TRBV12-4|TRBJ1-2
CASSLLTGDGYTF
>TRBV12-3/TRBV12-4|TRBJ1-2
CASSLGTGRSGYTF
>TRBV12-3/TRBV12-4|TRBJ1-2
CAITDTGIYGYTF
>TRBV12-3/TRBV12-4|TRBJ1-2
CASSLDPGYGYTF
>TRBV12-3/TRBV12-4|TRBJ1-2
CASSFRPKLQPQYLINYGYTF
>TRBV12-3/TRBV12-4|TRBJ1-2
CASSIVTGSYGYTF